A selection of T cell receptor beta chains follows, all from one sample in a study of T cells in Graves' hyperthyroidism and ophthalmopathy. From the multiplex PCR reads, TCRdb called clonotypes with MiXCR, one entry per CDR3 protein. The sample records approximately 710,000 distinct CDR3 sequences, 15% to 20% being singletons. The sequenced sample was blood. The source is a man aged 45-65 years with Graves' hyperthyroidism. Each CDR3 is given with its conserved first and last residue. Fields, in order: J gene, V gene, CDR3 length, clone size, D gene, CDR3 DNA, CDR3 protein. D genes are given only for firm matches. Clone sizes are given selectively: once, few, many, or a class where the clone is expanded.

j_call: TRBJ2-7; v_call: TRBV11-2; cdr3_length: 13; clone_size: many; d_call: .; cdr3_nt: TGTGCCAGCAGCTTAGGGTCAGACTACGAGCAGTACTTC; cdr3_aa: CASSLGSDYEQYF
j_call: TRBJ2-3; v_call: TRBV19; cdr3_length: 14; clone_size: .; d_call: .; cdr3_nt: TGTGCCAGTAAAGAGGGAGCGGGCACAGATACGCAGTATTTT; cdr3_aa: CASKEGAGTDTQYF
j_call: TRBJ2-3; v_call: TRBV7-2; cdr3_length: 15; clone_size: few; d_call: TRBD2; cdr3_nt: TGTGCCAGCAGCCCCCCGGGACTAGCGAGTGCTACGCAGTATTTT; cdr3_aa: CASSPPGLASATQYF
j_call: TRBJ2-1; v_call: TRBV4-2; cdr3_length: 19; clone_size: once; d_call: .; cdr3_nt: TGTGCCAGCAGCCAAATACTCCTGGTACTGTCTAAAAAGTACAATGAGCAGTTCTTC; cdr3_aa: CASSQILLVLSKKYNEQFF
j_call: TRBJ1-1; v_call: TRBV7-8; cdr3_length: 15; clone_size: few; d_call: .; cdr3_nt: TGTGCCAGCAGCTTAGATTATTCAGCGAACACTGAAGCTTTCTTT; cdr3_aa: CASSLDYSANTEAFF
j_call: TRBJ1-6; v_call: TRBV6-1; cdr3_length: 14; clone_size: .; d_call: TRBD1; cdr3_nt: TGTGCCAGCAGTGGGACAGGGGTCAATTCACCCCTCCACTTT; cdr3_aa: CASSGTGVNSPLHF
j_call: TRBJ2-1; v_call: TRBV7-9; cdr3_length: 15; clone_size: few; d_call: TRBD2; cdr3_nt: TGTGCCAGCAGCATGCTAGCGGGACTGGGAAATGAGCAGTTCTTC; cdr3_aa: CASSMLAGLGNEQFF
j_call: TRBJ1-4; v_call: TRBV6-1; cdr3_length: 18; clone_size: many; d_call: .; cdr3_nt: TGTGCCAGCAGCCCCTACTCCGGGACCCACGTCCTTAATGAAAAACTGTTTTTT; cdr3_aa: CASSPYSGTHVLNEKLFF
j_call: TRBJ2-7; v_call: TRBV29-1; cdr3_length: 13; clone_size: few; d_call: .; cdr3_nt: TGCAGCGTTGACCTGGGGCTTAACTACGAGCAGTACTTC; cdr3_aa: CSVDLGLNYEQYF
j_call: TRBJ2-3; v_call: TRBV20-1; cdr3_length: 14; clone_size: few; d_call: TRBD2; cdr3_nt: TGCAGTGCTAGGACTAGCGGGAGTACAGATACGCAGTATTTT; cdr3_aa: CSARTSGSTDTQYF
j_call: TRBJ2-1; v_call: TRBV2; cdr3_length: 18; clone_size: .; d_call: TRBD2; cdr3_nt: TGTGCCAGCAGTGAACCGACTAGCGGGATGGTATCCTACAATGAGCAGTTCTTC; cdr3_aa: CASSEPTSGMVSYNEQFF
j_call: TRBJ1-5; v_call: TRBV25-1; cdr3_length: 14; clone_size: .; d_call: .; cdr3_nt: TGTGCCAGCAGTGAAGAGGGGCACAATCAGCCCCAGCATTTT; cdr3_aa: CASSEEGHNQPQHF
j_call: TRBJ2-7; v_call: TRBV5-1; cdr3_length: 13; clone_size: few; d_call: .; cdr3_nt: TGCGCCAGCAGGGATAGCGGCAACTACGAGCAGTACTTC; cdr3_aa: CASRDSGNYEQYF
j_call: TRBJ1-1; v_call: TRBV5-1; cdr3_length: 13; clone_size: many; d_call: .; cdr3_nt: TGCGCCAGCAGCCCCACCGGGCATTATGAAGCTTTCTTT; cdr3_aa: CASSPTGHYEAFF
j_call: TRBJ2-7; v_call: TRBV6-1; cdr3_length: 13; clone_size: .; d_call: TRBD2; cdr3_nt: TGTGCCAGCAGACTAGCGGGAGGTGTCGAGCAGTACTTC; cdr3_aa: CASRLAGGVEQYF
j_call: TRBJ1-2; v_call: TRBV6-2/TRBV6-3; cdr3_length: 14; clone_size: .; d_call: TRBD1; cdr3_nt: TGTGCCAGCAGCGGACAGGGTCTGAACTATGGCTACACCTTC; cdr3_aa: CASSGQGLNYGYTF
j_call: TRBJ2-2; v_call: TRBV10-2; cdr3_length: 18; clone_size: .; d_call: TRBD2; cdr3_nt: TGCGCCAGCAGTGGAGGGGCTAGCGGGAGTCGATGGACCGGGGAGCTGTTTTTT; cdr3_aa: CASSGGASGSRWTGELFF
j_call: TRBJ1-6; v_call: TRBV19; cdr3_length: 16; clone_size: few; d_call: .; cdr3_nt: TGTGCCAGTAGTACTAGACCGAGAGCCTATAATTCACCCCTCCACTTT; cdr3_aa: CASSTRPRAYNSPLHF
j_call: TRBJ2-7; v_call: TRBV7-9; cdr3_length: 12; clone_size: many; d_call: .; cdr3_nt: TGTGCCAGCAGCTCGGAGATAAACGAGCAGTACTTC; cdr3_aa: CASSSEINEQYF
j_call: TRBJ1-1; v_call: TRBV10-3; cdr3_length: 13; clone_size: .; d_call: .; cdr3_nt: TGTGCCATCAGTGAGTCCCCCGGGACAGAAGCTTTCTTT; cdr3_aa: CAISESPGTEAFF
j_call: TRBJ2-7; v_call: TRBV7-9; cdr3_length: 13; clone_size: few; d_call: TRBD2; cdr3_nt: TGTGCCAGCAGCTTAGGACTAGCGAACGAGCAGTACTTC; cdr3_aa: CASSLGLANEQYF
j_call: TRBJ2-1; v_call: TRBV7-3; cdr3_length: 14; clone_size: .; d_call: TRBD2; cdr3_nt: TGTGCCAGCAGCCCGGGACTAGGGTCCAATGAGCAGTTCTTC; cdr3_aa: CASSPGLGSNEQFF
j_call: TRBJ2-3; v_call: TRBV9; cdr3_length: 16; clone_size: many; d_call: TRBD2; cdr3_nt: TGTGCCAGCAGCGTCACCGGGACTAGCGACACAGATACGCAGTATTTT; cdr3_aa: CASSVTGTSDTDTQYF
j_call: TRBJ1-4; v_call: TRBV19; cdr3_length: 12; clone_size: .; d_call: .; cdr3_nt: TGTGCCAGTAGTATACGGGATGAAAAACTGTTTTTT; cdr3_aa: CASSIRDEKLFF
j_call: TRBJ1-1; v_call: TRBV7-9; cdr3_length: 14; clone_size: .; d_call: .; cdr3_nt: TGTGCCAGCAGCTGGCGACAGGTGAACACTGAAGCTTTCTTT; cdr3_aa: CASSWRQVNTEAFF
j_call: TRBJ2-1; v_call: TRBV3-1; cdr3_length: 13; clone_size: many; d_call: .; cdr3_nt: TGTGCCAGCAGCCAGCGCTCAAGGGGTGAGCAGTTCTTC; cdr3_aa: CASSQRSRGEQFF
j_call: TRBJ1-1; v_call: TRBV19; cdr3_length: 13; clone_size: .; d_call: TRBD1; cdr3_nt: TGTGCCAGTACAAGGGGGCCGAACACTGAAGCTTTCTTT; cdr3_aa: CASTRGPNTEAFF
j_call: TRBJ2-7; v_call: TRBV6-1; cdr3_length: 15; clone_size: .; d_call: TRBD2; cdr3_nt: TGTGCCAGCGCCGTAGCTAGCGGGAGGGCCTACGAGCAGTACTTC; cdr3_aa: CASAVASGRAYEQYF
j_call: TRBJ2-3; v_call: TRBV7-7; cdr3_length: 15; clone_size: many; d_call: TRBD2; cdr3_nt: TGTGCTAGCAGCCCAGAAGCGGGATCCACAGATACGCAGTATTTT; cdr3_aa: CASSPEAGSTDTQYF
j_call: TRBJ1-2; v_call: TRBV7-3; cdr3_length: 15; clone_size: many; d_call: .; cdr3_nt: TGTGCCAGCAGCTTTTCCGAGGGGCCTACCTATGGCTACACCTTC; cdr3_aa: CASSFSEGPTYGYTF
j_call: TRBJ2-7; v_call: TRBV7-3; cdr3_length: 16; clone_size: .; d_call: .; cdr3_nt: TGTGCCAGCAGCCCCCGGGGCGGCAGGTTGCCGGGAGAGCAGTACTTC; cdr3_aa: CASSPRGGRLPGEQYF
j_call: TRBJ1-1; v_call: TRBV6-1; cdr3_length: 14; clone_size: few; d_call: .; cdr3_nt: TGTGCCAGCAGTGAAGCGTCGGGGAGCACTGAAGCTTTCTTT; cdr3_aa: CASSEASGSTEAFF
j_call: TRBJ2-7; v_call: TRBV27; cdr3_length: 14; clone_size: many; d_call: TRBD1; cdr3_nt: TGTGCCAGCAGTTATGGGGACAGGGATTACGAGCAGTACTTC; cdr3_aa: CASSYGDRDYEQYF
j_call: TRBJ1-2; v_call: TRBV29-1; cdr3_length: 11; clone_size: .; d_call: .; cdr3_nt: TGCAGCGTTGGATTAAACTATGGCTACACCTTC; cdr3_aa: CSVGLNYGYTF
j_call: TRBJ2-7; v_call: TRBV4-3; cdr3_length: 14; clone_size: few; d_call: .; cdr3_nt: TGCGCCAGCAGCCAAGCTGCCGGAACCTACGAGCAGTACTTC; cdr3_aa: CASSQAAGTYEQYF
j_call: TRBJ2-7; v_call: TRBV28; cdr3_length: 14; clone_size: few; d_call: TRBD1; cdr3_nt: TGTGCCAGCAGTCACCGCGGACAGGGCTACGAGCAGTACTTC; cdr3_aa: CASSHRGQGYEQYF
j_call: TRBJ1-5; v_call: TRBV11-2; cdr3_length: 14; clone_size: many; d_call: TRBD1; cdr3_nt: TGTGCCAGCAGCCGACAGGGCCACAATCAGCCCCAGCATTTT; cdr3_aa: CASSRQGHNQPQHF
j_call: TRBJ2-7; v_call: TRBV3-1; cdr3_length: 14; clone_size: many; d_call: .; cdr3_nt: TGTGCCAGCAGCCGTGGAGGACAGACCTACGAGCAGTACTTC; cdr3_aa: CASSRGGQTYEQYF
j_call: TRBJ2-7; v_call: TRBV28; cdr3_length: 11; clone_size: many; d_call: TRBD1; cdr3_nt: TGTGCCTCGACAGGGCTGAAGGAGCAGTACTTC; cdr3_aa: CASTGLKEQYF
j_call: TRBJ1-6; v_call: TRBV18; cdr3_length: 16; clone_size: few; d_call: .; cdr3_nt: TGTGCCAGCTCACCAACAGGGACCTTCTATAATTCACCCCTCCACTTT; cdr3_aa: CASSPTGTFYNSPLHF
j_call: TRBJ1-5; v_call: TRBV27; cdr3_length: 14; clone_size: many; d_call: .; cdr3_nt: TGTGCCAGCAGTTTAGACCGATACAATCAGCCCCAGCATTTT; cdr3_aa: CASSLDRYNQPQHF
j_call: TRBJ2-7; v_call: TRBV6-2/TRBV6-3; cdr3_length: 13; clone_size: many; d_call: TRBD1; cdr3_nt: TGTGCCAGCCTTGGACAGGGGGCTTACGAGCAGTACTTC; cdr3_aa: CASLGQGAYEQYF
j_call: TRBJ2-7; v_call: TRBV30; cdr3_length: 11; clone_size: few; d_call: .; cdr3_nt: TGTGCCTGGAGTCCAGGGACCGGGCAGTACTTC; cdr3_aa: CAWSPGTGQYF
j_call: TRBJ1-6; v_call: TRBV5-1; cdr3_length: 12; clone_size: .; d_call: .; cdr3_nt: TGCGCCAGCAGCCCGGCCGGTTCACCCCTCCACTTT; cdr3_aa: CASSPAGSPLHF